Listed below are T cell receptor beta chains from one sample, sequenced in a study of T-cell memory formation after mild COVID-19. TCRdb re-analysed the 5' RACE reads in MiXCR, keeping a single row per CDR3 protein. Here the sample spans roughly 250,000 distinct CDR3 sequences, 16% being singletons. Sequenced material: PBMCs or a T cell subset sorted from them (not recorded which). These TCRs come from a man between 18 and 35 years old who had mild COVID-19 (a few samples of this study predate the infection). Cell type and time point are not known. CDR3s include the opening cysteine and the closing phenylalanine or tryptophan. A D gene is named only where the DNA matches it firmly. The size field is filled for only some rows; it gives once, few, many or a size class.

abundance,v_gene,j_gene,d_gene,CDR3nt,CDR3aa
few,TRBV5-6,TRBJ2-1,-,TGTGCCAGCAGCTCTCCCTTAACTTCCTACAATGAGCAGTTCTTC,CASSSPLTSYNEQFF
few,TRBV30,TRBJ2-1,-,TGTGCCTGGGCGACTAGGGGCCGCTACAATGAGCAGTTCTTC,CAWATRGRYNEQFF
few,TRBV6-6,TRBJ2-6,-,TGTGCCAGCAGTTACCCCCAATCAGACAGGGCCAACGTCCTGACTTTC,CASSYPQSDRANVLTF
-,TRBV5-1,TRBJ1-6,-,TGCGCCAGCAGCTTGAGTGGCGGGCAAAATTCACCCCTCCACTTT,CASSLSGGQNSPLHF
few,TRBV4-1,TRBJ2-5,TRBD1,TGCGCCAGCAGCCAAGAGGTATTGGGACAGCAAGAGACCCAGTACTTC,CASSQEVLGQQETQYF
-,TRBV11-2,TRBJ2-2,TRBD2,TGTGCCAGCAGCTTGGGCTGGGGGGGTAGCGCCGGGGAGCTGTTTTTT,CASSLGWGGSAGELFF
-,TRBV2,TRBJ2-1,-,TGTGCCAGCAGTGCTCGGCAGGGGGGCGAGCAGTTCTTC,CASSARQGGEQFF
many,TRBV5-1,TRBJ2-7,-,TGCGCCAGCAGCGAGGGACGCGGCTCCTACGAGCAGTACTTC,CASSEGRGSYEQYF
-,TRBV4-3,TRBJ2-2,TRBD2,TGCGCCAGCAGCCAGGCGGGACTAGACGTTACCGGGGAGCTGTTTTTT,CASSQAGLDVTGELFF
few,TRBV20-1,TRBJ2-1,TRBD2,TGCAGTGCTAGACCGGGACTAGCGGGGTATGGGGCCTACAATGAGCAGTTCTTC,CSARPGLAGYGAYNEQFF
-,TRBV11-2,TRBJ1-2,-,TGTGCCAGCAGCTTAGTGCGGCAGGGAGGGTATGGCTACACCTTC,CASSLVRQGGYGYTF
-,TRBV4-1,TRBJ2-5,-,TGCGCCAGCAGCCAAGAAAAGTCCGGGGGTCTGGAGACCCAGTACTTC,CASSQEKSGGLETQYF
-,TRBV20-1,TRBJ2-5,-,TGCAGTGCTAGAAGGCCACCGGAGACCCAGTACTTC,CSARRPPETQYF
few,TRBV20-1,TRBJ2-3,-,TGCAGTGCTCAGAGGGGGGCTCGCGATACGCAGTATTTT,CSAQRGARDTQYF
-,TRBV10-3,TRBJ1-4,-,TGTGCCATCAGTGAGGGATCCAGGGTTGATGAAAAACTGTTTTTT,CAISEGSRVDEKLFF